This T cell receptor (beta chain) appears in the sequencing data of a study of blood T cell repertoires in COVID-19. Looking at the study overall: PBMCs, B-cell-depleted T cells, or T cells were the source of the cDNA or gDNA that made up the material.

The age range of participants was about 18 to 95 years, with residence in fewer than 25 US areas. Germline V gene sequence: CDR1 SGDLS, CDR2 YYNGEE. V lost 0 bases and J 2 bases, leaving 9 bases between the germline ends. The CDR3 contains 14 residues. In the authors' workflow: Estimates of nucleated cell counts were drawn from the amplification of reference gene primers. The protocol was immunoSEQ multiplex PCR, while the TCRdb copy is restricted to in-frame clones and leaves out a portion. The D gene and trimming were derived from the DNA, and the V and J assignments and clone size from that table. The sample records about 220,000 clones, roughly nine tenths being singletons.

Sequenced sample: PBMCs or T cells enriched from blood (not recorded which). This receptor was identified in a woman aged 18-29 years in a cohort exposed to, infected with or recovered from COVID-19 (not recorded which). The V gene is TRBV9, the J gene TRBJ2-7, with D perhaps matching TRBD1 (5 bases). CDR3 nucleotide sequence: TGTGCCAGCAGCGTAGGTCAGGGCCCCTACGAGCAGTACTTC. Residues: CASSVGQGPYEQYF.